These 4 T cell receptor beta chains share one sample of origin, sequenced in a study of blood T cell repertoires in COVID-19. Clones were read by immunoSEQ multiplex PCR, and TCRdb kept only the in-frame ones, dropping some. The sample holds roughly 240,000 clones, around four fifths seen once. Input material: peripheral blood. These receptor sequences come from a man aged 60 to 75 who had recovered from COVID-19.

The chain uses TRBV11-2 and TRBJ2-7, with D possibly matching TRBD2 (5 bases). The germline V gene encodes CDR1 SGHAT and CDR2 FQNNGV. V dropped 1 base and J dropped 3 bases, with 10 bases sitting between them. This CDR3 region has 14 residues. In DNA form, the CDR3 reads TGTGCCAGCAGCTTAGCTGTAGGAGGCTACGAGCAGTACTTC. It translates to CASSLAVGGYEQYF. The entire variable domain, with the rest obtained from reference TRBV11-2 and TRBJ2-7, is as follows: EAGVAQSPRYKIIEKRQSVAFWCNPISGHATLYWYQQILGQGPKLLIQFQNNGVVDDSQLPKDRFSAERLKGVDSTLKIQPAKLEDSAVYLCASSLAVGGYEQYFGPGTRLTVT.

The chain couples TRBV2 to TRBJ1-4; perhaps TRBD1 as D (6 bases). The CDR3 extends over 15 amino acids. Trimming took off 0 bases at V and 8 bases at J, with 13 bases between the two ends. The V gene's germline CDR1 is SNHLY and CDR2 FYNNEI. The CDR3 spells CASSEAGTGREKLFF. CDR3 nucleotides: TGTGCCAGCAGTGAAGCGGGCACAGGGCGGGAAAAACTGTTTTTT.

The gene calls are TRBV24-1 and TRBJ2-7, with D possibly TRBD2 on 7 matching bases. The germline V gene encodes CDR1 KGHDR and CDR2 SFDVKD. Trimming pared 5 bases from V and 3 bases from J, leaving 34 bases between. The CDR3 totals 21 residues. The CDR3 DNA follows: TGTGCCACCAGTGCCAAGTCCACAACTAGCGTTAAGACAGGCCCCTACTACGAGCAGTACTTC. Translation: CATSAKSTTSVKTGPYYEQYF.

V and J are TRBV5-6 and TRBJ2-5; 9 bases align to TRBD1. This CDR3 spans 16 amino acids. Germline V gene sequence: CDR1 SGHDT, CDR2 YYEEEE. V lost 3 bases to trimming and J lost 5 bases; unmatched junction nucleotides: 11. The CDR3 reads CASSSAGQGGRETQYF. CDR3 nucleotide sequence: TGTGCCAGCAGCTCCGCGGGACAGGGTGGCAGGGAGACCCAGTACTTC.